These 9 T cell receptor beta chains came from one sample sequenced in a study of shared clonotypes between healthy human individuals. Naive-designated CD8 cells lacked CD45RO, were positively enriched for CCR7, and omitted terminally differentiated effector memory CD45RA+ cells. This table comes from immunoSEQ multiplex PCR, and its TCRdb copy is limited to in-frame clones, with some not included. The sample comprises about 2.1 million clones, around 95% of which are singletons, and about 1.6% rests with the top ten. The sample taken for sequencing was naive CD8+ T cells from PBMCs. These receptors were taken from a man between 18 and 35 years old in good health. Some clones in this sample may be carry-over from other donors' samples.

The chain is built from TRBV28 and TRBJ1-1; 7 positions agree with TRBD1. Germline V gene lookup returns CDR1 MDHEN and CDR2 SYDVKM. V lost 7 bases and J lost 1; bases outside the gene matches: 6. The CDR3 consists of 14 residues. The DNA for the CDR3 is TGTGCCAGCAACTACAGGGGAAAGAACACTGAAGCTTTCTTT. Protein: CASNYRGKNTEAFF.

CDR3 loop: CASSPPSDPGEQYF. The CDR3 region has the DNA TGTGCCAGCAGCCCCCCCTCCGACCCGGGCGAGCAGTACTTC. The rearrangement links TRBV13 to TRBJ2-7, with D hard to call. The ends were cut back, 5 bases at V and 6 bases at J, with 17 bases in the middle. The CDR3 is made up of 14 amino acids. CDR1 and CDR2 from the germline V gene are PRHDT and FYEKMQ (reference sequence).

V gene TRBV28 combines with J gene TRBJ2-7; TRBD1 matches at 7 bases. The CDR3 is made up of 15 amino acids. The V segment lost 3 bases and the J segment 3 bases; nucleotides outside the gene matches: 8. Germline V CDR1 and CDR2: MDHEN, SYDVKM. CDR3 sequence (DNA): TGTGCCAGCAGTTTCCAAAGACAGGGATACTACGAGCAGTACTTC. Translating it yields CASSFQRQGYYEQYF. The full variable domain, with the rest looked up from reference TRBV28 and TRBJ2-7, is DVKVTQSSRYLVKRTGEKVFLECVQDMDHENMFWYRQDPGLGLRLIYFSYDVKMKEKGDIPEGYSVSREKKERFSLILESASTNQTSMYLCASSFQRQGYYEQYFGPGTRLTVT.

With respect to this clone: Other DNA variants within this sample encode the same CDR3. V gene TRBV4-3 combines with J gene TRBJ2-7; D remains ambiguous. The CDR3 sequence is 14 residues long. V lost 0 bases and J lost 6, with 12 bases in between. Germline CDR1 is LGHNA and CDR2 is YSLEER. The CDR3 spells CASSQDSGVSEQYF. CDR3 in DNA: TGCGCCAGCAGCCAAGATTCTGGGGTTTCCGAGCAGTACTTC.

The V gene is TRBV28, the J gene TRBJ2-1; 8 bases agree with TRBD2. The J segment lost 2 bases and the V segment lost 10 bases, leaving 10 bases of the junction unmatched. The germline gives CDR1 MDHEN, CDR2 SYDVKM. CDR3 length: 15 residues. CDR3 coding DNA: TGTGCCACCTCCGATCTAGCGGGCACCTACAATGAGCAGTTCTTC. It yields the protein CATSDLAGTYNEQFF.

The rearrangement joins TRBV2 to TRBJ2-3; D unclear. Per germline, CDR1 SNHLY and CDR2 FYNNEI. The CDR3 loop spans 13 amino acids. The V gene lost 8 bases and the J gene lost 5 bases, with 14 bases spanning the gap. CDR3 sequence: CASQLAKGDTQYF. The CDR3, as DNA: TGTGCCAGCCAACTCGCAAAAGGAGATACGCAGTATTTT.

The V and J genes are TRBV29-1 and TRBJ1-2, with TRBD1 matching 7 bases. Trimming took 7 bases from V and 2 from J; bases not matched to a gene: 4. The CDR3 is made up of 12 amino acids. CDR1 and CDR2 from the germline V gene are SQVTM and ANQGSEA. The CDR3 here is CSAMGQNYGYTF. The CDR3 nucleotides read TGCAGCGCCATGGGACAGAACTATGGCTACACCTTC.

This CDR3 is CASSLGAASYEQYF. The CDR3 DNA follows: TGTGCCAGCAGCTTAGGAGCGGCCTCCTACGAGCAGTACTTC. This chain connects TRBV7-2 to TRBJ2-7, with a tentative D call TRBD2 (5 bases). The CDR3 runs 14 residues. V lost 1 base and J lost 0, with 7 bases in between. CDR1 is SGHTA and CDR2 is FQGNSA in the germline V gene. Full variable domain (rest looked up from reference TRBV7-2 and TRBJ2-7): GAGVSQSPSNKVTEKGKDVELRCDPISGHTALYWYRQSLGQGLEFLIYFQGNSAPDKSGLPSDRFSAERTGGSVSTLTIQRTQQEDSAVYLCASSLGAASYEQYFGPGTRLTVT.

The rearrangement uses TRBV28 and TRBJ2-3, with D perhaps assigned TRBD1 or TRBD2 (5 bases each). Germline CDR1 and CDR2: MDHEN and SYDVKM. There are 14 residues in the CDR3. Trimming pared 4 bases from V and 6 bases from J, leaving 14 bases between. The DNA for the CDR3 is TGTGCCAGCAGTTCCGAAGGGTGGGGGGATACGCAGTATTTT. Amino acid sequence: CASSSEGWGDTQYF.